This T cell receptor (beta chain) was profiled in a study of shared clonotypes between healthy human individuals. When replicate PCRs were run on sorted subsets, they used around 0.2 ug DNA, some 33,000 T cell genomes. TCRdb keeps only in-frame clones here, not all; method: immunoSEQ multiplex PCR. The sample gives roughly 2.1 million clones, 90% to 95% of which show up once; roughly 1.8% is in the top ten. Trimming removed 5 bases from V and 10 bases from J; junction bases left unmatched: 9. This CDR3 comprises 13 residues. Germline CDR1 and CDR2: SGHNT and YYREEE (reference sequence). Terminally differentiated effector memory CD45RA+ cells were excluded from the naive CD8 cells, which were CD45RO-negative and positively selected for CCR7. Every one of the donors was a Caucasian adult that lived in Nashville, Tennessee.

The TCR sequence derives from a man between 18 and 29 years old in good health. Some clones in this sample may be carry-over from other donors' samples. The rearrangement uses TRBV5-4 and TRBJ2-1; 7 nucleotides line up with TRBD2. The sequenced sample consisted of naive CD8+ T cells from PBMCs. The CDR3, as DNA: TGTGCCAGCAGGGGGACTACCCCCAGGGAGCAGTTCTTC. This encodes CASRGTTPREQFF. The whole variable domain, filled in from reference TRBV5-4 and TRBJ2-1, reads ETGVTQSPTHLIKTRGQQVTLRCSSQSGHNTVSWYQQALGQGPQFIFQYYREEENGRGNFPPRFSGLQFPNYSSELNVNALELDDSALYLCASRGTTPREQFFGPGTRLTVL.